The 25 T cell receptor beta chains listed next were all sequenced from one sample in a study of shared clonotypes between healthy human individuals. Method: immunoSEQ multiplex PCR; TCRdb's copy keeps in-frame clones and lacks some. The sample lists about 2.2 million clones; 80% to 95% were seen once. CD45RO-negative CD8 cells positively selected for CCR7 made up the naive population, which excluded terminally differentiated effector memory CD45RA+ cells. The sequencing input was naive CD8+ T cells from PBMCs. The source of these receptors is a man younger than 35 in good health. Some clones in this sample may be carry-over from other donors' samples.

The chain carries TRBV4-1 and TRBJ2-1; 9 positions agree with TRBD2. Unmatched junction bases numbered 12, after V lost 4 bases and J lost 5 bases. The CDR3 has 17 amino acids. CDR1 and CDR2 (germline): MGHRA, YSYEKL. The CDR3 DNA sequence: TGCGCCAGCAGCCCGCGTCAGGAGCGGGAGGTGAACAATGAGCAGTTCTTC. Its translation: CASSPRQEREVNNEQFF.

The chain couples TRBV11-3 to TRBJ1-2; D is perhaps TRBD1 (5 bases). Germline values: CDR1 SGHNT, CDR2 YENEEA. V was cut by 4 bases and J by 6 bases, with 21 bases left in between. The CDR3 is 16 residues long. The chain's CDR3 is CASSYSGAGLGDGYTF. In nucleotides, the CDR3 is TGTGCCAGCAGCTATAGCGGGGCGGGACTTGGGGATGGCTACACCTTC.

This clone was counted between two and nine times. The J gene is TRBJ1-1, the V gene TRBV25-1; D is perhaps TRBD1 (6 bases). V lost 6 bases and J 8 bases, leaving 16 bases between the germline ends. Germline loops: CDR1 MGHDK, CDR2 SYGVNS. The CDR3 loop spans 13 amino acids. This chain's CDR3 is CASSDTGMSEAFF. CDR3 nucleotides: TGTGCCAGCAGCGACACAGGGATGTCGGAAGCTTTCTTT.

The V gene is TRBV6-6, the J gene TRBJ2-7; possibly TRBD2 for D (7 bases). Germline V gives CDR1 MNHNY, CDR2 SVGAGI (reference sequence). The CDR3 spans 16 residues. The V end lost 0 bases, the J end lost 3 bases, and 15 bases lay between the germline ends. The CDR3 coding sequence is TGTGCCAGCAGTTACTCGTCTCAGGGAGGGGGCTACGAGCAGTACTTC. Amino acids: CASSYSSQGGGYEQYF.

The chain recombines TRBV11-1 with TRBJ1-1; no clear D. This CDR3 has 15 amino acids. The V end lost 5 bases, the J end lost 1 base, and 14 bases lay between the germline ends. CDR1 is SGHAT, CDR2 FQDESV, per germline (reference sequence). The CDR3 coding sequence is TGTGCCAGCAGCCCCCTTCCTGGAGGGAACACTGAAGCTTTCTTT. Its translation is CASSPLPGGNTEAFF.

The chain links TRBV29-1 to TRBJ2-7; D gene uncertain. The CDR3 loop spans 14 amino acids. CDR1 is SQVTM, CDR2 ANQGSEA, per germline. Trimming removed 7 bases at V and 4 bases at J, with 20 bases between. The CDR3 DNA reads as TGCAGCGCCAGAGGAGCAGGCCTCAAATACGAGCAGTACTTC. This encodes CSARGAGLKYEQYF.

V usage is TRBV10-3 and J usage is TRBJ2-3; TRBD2 matches at 10 bases. This CDR3 is 15 amino acids long. The germline gives CDR1 ENHRY, CDR2 SYGVKD. The trim removed 4 bases at V and 1 base at J, leaving 2 bases unmatched. CDR3 DNA: TGTGCCATCAGTGTCGGGACTAGCGGCACAGATACGCAGTATTTT. It codes for CAISVGTSGTDTQYF.

V usage is TRBV25-1 and J usage is TRBJ2-1, with D unclear. The CDR3 sequence is 10 residues long. V dropped 5 bases and J dropped 10 bases, with 6 bases sitting between them. CDR1 and CDR2 from the germline V gene are MGHDK and SYGVNS. Written as DNA, the CDR3 is TGTGCCAGCAGTTTTGGGGAGCAGTTCTTC. This encodes CASSFGEQFF.

The CDR3, as DNA: TGTGCCACCTGGGGACAGGGAGTCTACAATGAGCAGTTCTTC. It specifies CATWGQGVYNEQFF. This chain joins TRBV19 and TRBJ2-1, with 9 bases identical to TRBD1. The V and J ends lost 10 bases and 3 bases, in that order; junction bases with no gene match: 7. There are 14 residues in the CDR3. Germline CDR1 reads LNHDA; CDR2 reads SQIVND (reference sequence).

This clone was seen a single time. The V call is TRBV7-2, the J call TRBJ2-5; 7 bases line up with TRBD2. CDR1 SGHTA and CDR2 FQGNSA come from the germline V gene. The V segment lost 6 bases and the J segment 4 bases; nucleotides outside the gene matches: 8. The CDR3 runs to 14 residues. The CDR3 spells CASRSRLAPETQYF. In nucleotides, the CDR3 is TGTGCCAGCAGATCCCGACTAGCCCCAGAGACCCAGTACTTC.

This clone was observed a single time. V and J are TRBV4-2 and TRBJ1-5; 11 bases fit TRBD1. V trimming: 3 bases; J trimming: 4 bases; junction bases outside the gene matches: 5. The CDR3 is 16 amino acids. Germline lookup yields CDR1 LGHNA and CDR2 YNFKEQ. For the CDR3, the DNA is TGTGCCAGCAGCCAGCTGCGGGACAGGGGGAATCAGCCCCAGCATTTT. Translating it yields CASSQLRDRGNQPQHF.

The chain is built from TRBV6-1 and TRBJ1-1; D is unresolved. Germline CDR1 is MNHNS and CDR2 is SASEGT. The CDR3 is made up of 13 amino acids. V gave up 4 bases and J gave up 5 bases, with 11 bases separating them. CDR3 residues: CASSVVGWTEAFF. The CDR3 region has the DNA TGTGCCAGCAGTGTAGTTGGGTGGACTGAAGCTTTCTTT.

The chain carries TRBV10-3 and TRBJ1-2, with D tentatively TRBD1 (6 bases). Germline-derived CDR1 and CDR2 are ENHRY and SYGVKD. Trimming pared 6 bases from V and 4 bases from J, leaving 15 bases between. The CDR3 spans 14 residues. The DNA of the CDR3 is TGTGCCATCAGAAAAACAGGGTCAGGCTATGGCTACACCTTC. Translated, it gives CAIRKTGSGYGYTF.

V usage is TRBV28 and J usage is TRBJ1-4; TRBD1 matches at 9 bases. This CDR3 has 18 amino acids. Germline CDR1 and CDR2: MDHEN and SYDVKM. V trimming: 5 bases; J trimming: 6 bases; junction bases outside the gene matches: 16. In DNA, the CDR3 is TGTGCCAGCAGTGCCCTTCACCGGGACAGGGTGTTCGATGAAAAACTGTTTTTT. Its translation: CASSALHRDRVFDEKLFF.

V is TRBV27 and J is TRBJ2-3, with TRBD1 identical over 8 bases. With V trimmed by 4 bases and J by 3 bases, 15 bases remained unmatched. This CDR3 contains 18 residues. CDR1 MNHEY and CDR2 SMNVEV come from the germline V gene (reference sequence). CDR3 DNA: TGTGCCAGCAGTTCGCTTCAGTCCATTAGACAGGGGACAGATACGCAGTATTTT. It is translated as CASSSLQSIRQGTDTQYF.

The J gene is TRBJ1-2, the V gene TRBV28; the D gene is possibly TRBD1 (5 bases). Trimming cost V 7 bases and J 2 bases, with 14 bases left between them. CDR3 length: 14 amino acids. The germline V gene encodes CDR1 MDHEN and CDR2 SYDVKM. The CDR3 region is CASKPQGPNYGYTF. CDR3 DNA: TGTGCCAGCAAACCTCAGGGACCCAACTATGGCTACACCTTC.

V usage is TRBV27 and J usage is TRBJ1-1; possibly TRBD1 for D (5 bases). The germline gives CDR1 MNHEY, CDR2 SMNVEV (reference sequence). The CDR3 covers 16 residues. V was shortened by 7 bases and J by 0 bases, with 18 bases between the two germline ends. The CDR3 DNA is TGTGCCAGCAAAGGGGTGGGGGTCCTAGTGAACACTGAAGCTTTCTTT. It yields the protein CASKGVGVLVNTEAFF.

This chain uses TRBV4-1 with TRBJ1-5; D unresolved. This CDR3 contains 15 residues. With 0 bases removed from V and 7 bases from J, the gap between germline ends came to 13 bases. The germline CDR1 and CDR2 sequences are MGHRA and YSYEKL. The CDR3 sequence: CASSQDSGLGQPQHF. The CDR3 DNA reads as TGCGCCAGCAGCCAAGACTCCGGGCTTGGACAGCCCCAGCATTTT.

Remarks on this clone: This CDR3 is also generated by other DNA sequences in the sample. This sequence joins TRBV27 and TRBJ2-1, with D unclear. The V gene's germline CDR1 is MNHEY and CDR2 SMNVEV (reference sequence). CDR3 length equals 12 residues. Trimming took off 5 bases at V and 7 bases at J, with 9 bases between the two ends. CDR3 loop: CASSPLGNEQFF. CDR3 nucleotides: TGTGCCAGCAGTCCCCTTGGAAATGAGCAGTTCTTC.

Note on this clone: Other DNA sequences in the same sample also yield this CDR3. The chain employs TRBV7-9 and TRBJ1-2; 12 positions match TRBD1. This CDR3 is 15 amino acids long. The V gene's germline CDR1 is SEHNR and CDR2 FQNEAQ (reference sequence). J gave up 2 bases and V 4 bases, and 2 bases lay outside the gene matches. CDR3 nucleotide sequence: TGTGCCAGCAGCTCCGGGACAGGGGGCAACTATGGCTACACCTTC. This codes for CASSSGTGGNYGYTF.

The chain links TRBV25-1 to TRBJ2-6; 8 nucleotides line up with TRBD1. This CDR3 comprises 15 residues. With 8 bases clipped from V and 0 bases from J, the junction kept 3 bases outside the gene matches. Germline CDR1 reads MGHDK; CDR2 reads SYGVNS. The CDR3 here is CASRDRNSGANVLTF. The CDR3, as DNA: TGTGCCAGCCGGGACAGGAACTCTGGGGCCAACGTCCTGACTTTC.

The V gene is TRBV27, the J gene TRBJ1-5; 12 nucleotides match TRBD1. CDR1 and CDR2 (germline): MNHEY, SMNVEV (reference sequence). With V trimmed by 5 bases and J by 7 bases, 18 bases remained unmatched. This CDR3 comprises 19 residues. CDR3 amino acids: CASSPTPGTGGRGVQPQHF. As DNA, the CDR3 is TGTGCCAGCAGTCCGACCCCCGGGACAGGGGGCAGAGGAGTCCAGCCCCAGCATTTT.

The chain combines TRBV4-3 with TRBJ1-2; the D is unclear. Germline lookup yields CDR1 LGHNA and CDR2 YSLEER. V was clipped by 0 bases and J by 3 bases, with 11 bases between them. CDR3 length: 15 amino acids. The CDR3 DNA reads as TGCGCCAGCAGCCAAGATCGTAGGCAGTACTATGGCTACACCTTC. It translates to CASSQDRRQYYGYTF.

As to this clone: The same CDR3 is also encoded by other DNA sequences in this sample. J is TRBJ2-3 and V is TRBV7-9; no clear D. V was shortened by 0 bases and J by 5 bases, with 6 bases between the two germline ends. The germline CDR1 and CDR2 sequences are SEHNR and FQNEAQ (reference sequence). This CDR3 is built from 13 residues. As DNA, the CDR3 is TGTGCCAGCAGCTTAGCGCTCGGAGATACGCAGTATTTT. Protein product: CASSLALGDTQYF.

V and J are TRBV28 and TRBJ2-7, with 10 bases fitting TRBD2. The germline CDR1 and CDR2 sequences are MDHEN and SYDVKM. The junction had 7 bases not matched to a gene; V was cut back by 8 bases and J by 0 bases. This CDR3 has 15 amino acids. CDR3 sequence reads: CASSRVAGGSYEQYF. The CDR3 coding sequence is TGTGCCAGCTCGCGAGTAGCGGGAGGCTCCTACGAGCAGTACTTC.